This T cell receptor (beta chain) was profiled in a study of cytomegalovirus exposure and HLA in healthy donors. Only in-frame clones appear in the TCRdb table, and some are missing; sequencing was by immunoSEQ multiplex PCR. The sample yields 100,000 to 150,000 clones, roughly 89% seen once. The J segment lost 2 bases and the V segment lost 7 bases, leaving 6 bases of the junction unmatched. CDR1 is MDHEN and CDR2 is SYDVKM in the germline V gene. The CDR3 extends over 14 amino acids. The sample comprised PBMCs. The sequence came from a woman aged 18-35 years in good health and CMV-seronegative. The genes are TRBV28 and TRBJ2-7; 9 bases fit TRBD1. The CDR3 is CASKYRGRTYEQYF. The CDR3 nucleotides are TGTGCCAGCAAATACAGGGGGCGAACCTACGAGCAGTACTTC.